The 31 T cell receptor beta chains below all came from one sample that was sequenced in a study of cytomegalovirus exposure and HLA in healthy donors. The PCR ran on 60 Vbeta and 13 Jbeta primers. This table comes from immunoSEQ multiplex PCR, and its TCRdb copy is limited to in-frame clones, with some not included. The table includes 110,000 or so clones, around 76% detected once. The sample consisted of PBMCs. Receptors were obtained from a man aged 50-60 years in good health and CMV-seropositive.

This clone was counted only a few times. The chain employs TRBV5-6 and TRBJ2-7; TRBD1 matches at 9 bases. Unmatched junction bases numbered 6, after V lost 0 bases and J lost 2 bases. Germline V gene sequence: CDR1 SGHDT, CDR2 YYEEEE. The CDR3 is 16 residues long. The CDR3 here is CASSLGDRVETYEQYF. In nucleotides, the CDR3 is TGTGCCAGCAGCTTGGGGGACAGGGTGGAAACCTACGAGCAGTACTTC. Complete variable domain (other parts from reference TRBV5-6 and TRBJ2-7): DAGVTQSPTHLIKTRGQQVTLRCSPKSGHDTVSWYQQALGQGPQFIFQYYEEEERQRGNFPDRFSGHQFPNYSSELNVNALLLGDSALYLCASSLGDRVETYEQYFGPGTRLTVT.

The V call is TRBV7-9, the J call TRBJ2-3; TRBD2 matches 11 bases. The CDR3 covers 16 residues. V was clipped by 5 bases and J by 8 bases; unmatched bases: 12. From germline, CDR1 is SEHNR and CDR2 FQNEAQ (reference sequence). CDR3 bases: TGTGCCAGCAGCGAGGGGCTAGCGGGAGGTGGTGGTACGCAGTATTTT. Encoded protein: CASSEGLAGGGGTQYF.

The chain uses TRBV21-1 and TRBJ1-1; TRBD1 is the table's D call, not checked against the DNA. TRBV21-1 is classified as a pseudogene. The CDR3 has 17 residues. The chain's CDR3 is CASSNLRSGQMNTEAFF. The CDR3 DNA follows: TGTGCCAGCAGCAATTTGCGGTCGGGACAAATGAACACTGAAGCTTTCTTT.

The gene calls are TRBV2 and TRBJ2-7, with 15 bases matching TRBD2. Trimming cost V 7 bases and J 7 bases; bases outside gene matches: 11. CDR3 length equals 16 residues. Germline CDR1 is SNHLY and CDR2 is FYNNEI. The chain's CDR3 is CASIGLAGGPSVEQYF. The CDR3 DNA reads TGTGCCAGCATCGGACTAGCGGGAGGGCCGAGCGTGGAGCAGTACTTC.

The gene calls are TRBV5-8 and TRBJ1-5; 9 nucleotides agree with TRBD1. The germline gives CDR1 SGHTS, CDR2 YDEGEE. The CDR3 runs to 19 residues. Losses at the gene ends were 4 bases for V and 4 bases for J; bases not matched to a gene: 18. CDR3 protein: CASSLSLGNPGQGNQPQHF. Written as DNA, the CDR3 is TGTGCCAGCAGCCTAAGTCTGGGGAATCCGGGACAGGGTAATCAGCCCCAGCATTTT.

Regarding this clone: Other DNA sequences in this sample translate to the same CDR3. This chain links TRBV28 with TRBJ1-5; no clear D. V lost 3 bases to trimming and J lost 6 bases, with 6 bases between them. This CDR3 spans 12 amino acids. Germline V gene data show CDR1 as MDHEN and CDR2 as SYDVKM. The chain's CDR3 is CASSFSGQPQHF. The CDR3 region has the DNA TGTGCCAGCAGTTTTAGCGGTCAGCCCCAGCATTTT.

This clone was seen a few times. The gene calls are TRBV4-1 and TRBJ1-2; 10 nucleotides agree with TRBD1. The J segment lost 2 bases and the V segment lost 1 base, leaving 13 bases of the junction unmatched. Germline V gene lookup returns CDR1 MGHRA and CDR2 YSYEKL. This CDR3 spans 19 amino acids. In DNA form, the CDR3 reads TGCGCCAGCAGCCAAGTCTTGGGGGACAGGGGATACCTGAACTATGGCTACACCTTC. This encodes CASSQVLGDRGYLNYGYTF.

The rearrangement links TRBV27 to TRBJ1-1; 11 bases align to TRBD1. CDR3 length: 16 amino acids. Losses at the gene ends were 5 bases for V and 6 bases for J; bases not matched to a gene: 11. Germline assignment: CDR1 MNHEY and CDR2 SMNVEV (reference sequence). CDR3 residues: CASSLGQGAISAEAFF. The DNA of the CDR3 is TGTGCCAGCAGTCTCGGACAGGGGGCGATTAGCGCTGAAGCTTTCTTT.

The chain combines TRBV6-5 with TRBJ1-3; D might be TRBD1 (5 bases). V gave up 2 bases and J gave up 2 bases, with 13 bases separating them. The CDR3 totals 16 residues. Germline lookup yields CDR1 MNHEY and CDR2 SVGAGI. The CDR3 protein is CASSYNQGSPGNTIYF. As DNA, the CDR3 is TGTGCCAGCAGTTACAACCAGGGCTCCCCTGGAAACACCATATATTTT.

This chain connects TRBV10-2 to TRBJ2-6, with a tentative D call TRBD1 (6 bases). This CDR3 is 16 amino acids long. With 7 bases removed from V and 0 bases from J, the gap between germline ends came to 13 bases. Germline CDR1 WSHSY, CDR2 SAAADI. The CDR3 region is CASIQGLISGANVLTF. The CDR3 DNA sequence: TGCGCCAGCATACAGGGATTGATCTCTGGGGCCAACGTCCTGACTTTC.

The chain joins TRBV28 to TRBJ2-1; tentatively, D is TRBD2 (5 bases). This CDR3 region has 15 residues. The germline V and J ends were trimmed by 6 bases and 8 bases, with 20 bases remaining between them. Germline CDR1 reads MDHEN; CDR2 reads SYDVKM. CDR3 amino acids: CASRIGGATVDEQFF. The CDR3 DNA follows: TGTGCCAGCAGGATCGGAGGCGCGACGGTCGATGAGCAGTTCTTC.

The V gene is TRBV6-1, the J gene TRBJ2-5; D is uncertain. Germline CDR1 is MNHNS and CDR2 is SASEGT. This CDR3 has 14 residues. The V end lost 3 bases, the J end lost 1 base, and 9 bases lay between the germline ends. Here the CDR3 reads CASSEGLVQETQYF. The CDR3 DNA reads as TGTGCCAGCAGTGAGGGCCTCGTCCAAGAGACCCAGTACTTC.

This clone came up a few times. In DNA form, the CDR3 reads TGTGCCAGCAGCTTGGGACAGGGAGTTTACGGCTACACCTTC. It codes for CASSLGQGVYGYTF. The chain carries TRBV5-6 and TRBJ1-2; 7 bases fit TRBD1. This CDR3 region has 14 residues. After removal of 0 bases from V and 8 bases from J, the junction contained 7 bases not matched to a gene. Germline CDR1 reads SGHDT; CDR2 reads YYEEEE.

V gene TRBV28 combines with J gene TRBJ2-5, with 11 bases matching TRBD1. Germline V CDR1 and CDR2: MDHEN, SYDVKM. With 6 bases clipped from V and 5 bases from J, the junction kept 11 bases outside the gene matches. This CDR3 comprises 16 residues. The chain's CDR3 is CASSSNRDRGSETQYF. As DNA, the CDR3 is TGTGCCAGCAGCTCCAACCGGGACAGGGGGAGCGAGACCCAGTACTTC. Drawing the rest from reference TRBV28 and TRBJ2-5, the complete variable domain is DVKVTQSSRYLVKRTGEKVFLECVQDMDHENMFWYRQDPGLGLRLIYFSYDVKMKEKGDIPEGYSVSREKKERFSLILESASTNQTSMYLCASSSNRDRGSETQYFGPGTRLLVL.

This sequence joins TRBV11-2 and TRBJ2-7; 8 positions match TRBD2. Trimming cost V 5 bases and J 4 bases; bases outside gene matches: 13. The CDR3 is 16 residues long. Germline values: CDR1 SGHAT, CDR2 FQNNGV. DNA for the CDR3: TGTGCCAGCAGCCAACCGGGACTAGAAGCCTTTTACGAGCAGTACTTC. Translating gives CASSQPGLEAFYEQYF.

This clone was detected a few times. The chain uses TRBV5-1 and TRBJ1-5, with D unclear. CDR1 and CDR2 (germline): SGHRS, YFSETQ. V was trimmed by 0 bases and J by 1 base, leaving 5 bases between them. The CDR3 is 14 amino acids. In DNA form, the CDR3 reads TGCGCCAGCAGCTTGGGCGGAAGCAATCAGCCCCAGCATTTT. Translating it yields CASSLGGSNQPQHF.

This CDR3 is CASNRQWAGELFF. The CDR3 DNA reads TGTGCCAGTAACCGACAGTGGGCCGGGGAGCTGTTTTTT. This chain links TRBV19 with TRBJ2-2; maybe TRBD1 (5 bases). Germline V CDR1 and CDR2: LNHDA, SQIVND (reference sequence). The CDR3 loop spans 13 amino acids. V lost 7 bases to trimming and J lost 6 bases, with 12 bases between them. Based on the CDR3 plus reference TRBV19 and TRBJ2-2, the full variable domain is DGGITQSPKYLFRKEGQNVTLSCEQNLNHDAMYWYRQDPGQGLRLIYYSQIVNDFQKGDIAEGYSVSREKKESFPLTVTSAQKNPTAFYLCASNRQWAGELFFGEGSRLTVL.

As concerns this clone: One junction end does not reproduce the germline sequence, and a read error may be involved. This sequence joins TRBV18 and TRBJ1-1; D possibly corresponds to TRBD1 (5 bases). The germline V gene encodes CDR1 KGHSH and CDR2 LQKENI. The CDR3 length is 15 residues. CDR3: CASSLGYRTNTEAFF. DNA for the CDR3: TGTGCCAGCTCACTAGGATACAGGACGAACACTGAGGCTTTCTTT.

This sequence joins TRBV11-2 and TRBJ2-3; no reliable D call. The CDR3 runs to 14 residues. Trimming stripped 3 bases from V and 4 bases from J, with 11 bases between. Germline values: CDR1 SGHAT, CDR2 FQNNGV. This CDR3 reads CASSFGLDADTQYF. As DNA, the CDR3 is TGTGCCAGCAGCTTCGGCCTAGATGCAGATACGCAGTATTTT.

The table lists this clone with a few counts. The chain combines TRBV9 with TRBJ1-1; possibly TRBD1 for D (6 bases). V was pared by 4 bases and J by 5 bases, with 15 bases between. The germline CDR1 and CDR2 sequences are SGDLS and YYNGEE. The CDR3 runs to 14 residues. This CDR3 reads CASSRDTEKTEAFF. The CDR3 bases are TGTGCCAGCAGCCGGGACACCGAAAAGACTGAAGCTTTCTTT. Drawing the rest from reference TRBV9 and TRBJ1-1, the complete variable domain is DSGVTQTPKHLITATGQRVTLRCSPRSGDLSVYWYQQSLDQGLQFLIQYYNGEERAKGNILERFSAQQFPDLHSELNLSSLELGDSALYFCASSRDTEKTEAFFGQGTRLTVV.

J is TRBJ1-1 and V is TRBV2; no reliable D call. The CDR3 covers 14 residues. V lost 4 bases, J lost 1 base, and 10 bases lay in between. Germline V CDR1 and CDR2: SNHLY, FYNNEI. The CDR3 region is CASSAPAGNTEAFF. The CDR3 DNA reads TGTGCCAGCAGTGCACCAGCGGGGAACACTGAAGCTTTCTTT.

V is TRBV7-9 and J is TRBJ2-1, with 8 positions matching TRBD2. V was clipped by 0 bases and J by 6 bases; unmatched bases: 4. Germline loops: CDR1 SEHNR, CDR2 FQNEAQ (reference sequence). The CDR3 consists of 15 residues. CDR3 residues: CASSLAGGARNEQFF. CDR3 nucleotide sequence: TGTGCCAGCAGCTTAGCCGGGGGGGCCCGCAATGAGCAGTTCTTC.

CDR3: CASRGQSYEQYF. The CDR3 nucleotides read TGCGCCAGCCGGGGACAGTCCTACGAGCAGTACTTC. The J gene is TRBJ2-7, the V gene TRBV10-2; 7 nucleotides agree with TRBD1. The CDR3 covers 12 residues. With 8 bases clipped from V and 1 base from J, the junction kept 2 bases outside the gene matches. CDR1 and CDR2 (germline): WSHSY, SAAADI.

This rearrangement joins TRBV7-8 to TRBJ1-5; D unresolved. Trimming stripped 1 base from V and 1 base from J, with 5 bases between. The V gene's germline CDR1 is SGHVS and CDR2 FQNEAQ. The CDR3 is 14 amino acids. The CDR3 is CASSLDSSNQPQHF. The CDR3 DNA sequence: TGTGCCAGCAGCTTAGACAGCAGCAATCAGCCCCAGCATTTT. The entire variable domain, with the rest obtained from reference TRBV7-8 and TRBJ1-5, is as follows: GAGVSQSPRYKVAKRGQDVALRCDPISGHVSLFWYQQALGQGPEFLTYFQNEAQLDKSGLPSDRFFAERPEGSVSTLKIQRTQQEDSAVYLCASSLDSSNQPQHFGDGTRLSIL.

V usage is TRBV7-9 and J usage is TRBJ2-7, with 9 bases matching TRBD2. The CDR3 loop spans 13 amino acids. Germline CDR1 and CDR2: SEHNR and FQNEAQ (reference sequence). Trimming took 3 bases from V and 5 from J; bases not matched to a gene: 2. The CDR3 DNA sequence: TGTGCCAGCAGCTTTGGACTAGCGAACGAGCAGTACTTC. As protein: CASSFGLANEQYF.

The rearrangement links TRBV5-1 to TRBJ2-5, with 10 bases identical to TRBD2. Losses at the gene ends were 3 bases for V and 4 bases for J; bases not matched to a gene: 9. The germline CDR1 and CDR2 sequences are SGHRS and YFSETQ. This CDR3 spans 16 amino acids. The CDR3 region is CASSSAPLAGSETQYF. As DNA, the CDR3 is TGCGCCAGCAGCTCGGCCCCACTAGCGGGATCAGAGACCCAGTACTTC.

The CDR3, as DNA: TGTGCCAGCAGCTTAGTCCCGGGACTAGCGGGCACAGATACGCAGTATTTT. Translating gives CASSLVPGLAGTDTQYF. The chain has TRBV7-2 and TRBJ2-3; 11 nucleotides match TRBD2. The CDR3 loop spans 17 amino acids. Trimming cost V 1 base and J 1 base; bases outside gene matches: 4. CDR1 and CDR2 (germline): SGHTA, FQGNSA.

This chain links TRBV6-1 with TRBJ2-3, with 8 bases matching TRBD1. The V segment lost 6 bases and the J segment 6 bases; nucleotides outside the gene matches: 5. Germline V gene lookup returns CDR1 MNHNS and CDR2 SASEGT. CDR3 length: 13 residues. The CDR3 DNA reads TGTGCCAGCAGCTCCGGACAGGGTGATACGCAGTATTTT. It yields the protein CASSSGQGDTQYF.

The V call is TRBV2, the J call TRBJ2-7, with a possible D match to TRBD1 (6 bases). The V gene lost 2 bases and the J gene lost 6 bases, with 14 bases spanning the gap. This CDR3 comprises 14 residues. The germline V gene has CDR1 SNHLY and CDR2 FYNNEI. CDR3 sequence reads: CASSELTGQSEQYF. In DNA, the CDR3 is TGTGCCAGCAGTGAACTTACAGGGCAATCCGAGCAGTACTTC.

The rearrangement links TRBV19 to TRBJ1-5, with a possible D match to TRBD1 (5 bases). The CDR3 loop spans 14 amino acids. The ends were cut back, 8 bases at V and 0 bases at J, with 11 bases in the middle. CDR1 LNHDA and CDR2 SQIVND come from the germline V gene (reference sequence). The CDR3 loop is CASHTRVSNQPQHF. CDR3 nucleotides: TGTGCCAGTCACACCAGGGTTAGCAATCAGCCCCAGCATTTT. Full variable domain (rest looked up from reference TRBV19 and TRBJ1-5): DGGITQSPKYLFRKEGQNVTLSCEQNLNHDAMYWYRQDPGQGLRLIYYSQIVNDFQKGDIAEGYSVSREKKESFPLTVTSAQKNPTAFYLCASHTRVSNQPQHFGDGTRLSIL.

As to this clone: At one end, the junction sequence differs from germline, possibly due to a read error. The CDR3 coding sequence is TGCGCCAGCAGCTTAATAGGGACAGGGGGTTCCGGAGAGCTGTTTTTT. This encodes CASSLIGTGGSGELFF. This chain connects TRBV5-1 to TRBJ2-2; 11 positions agree with TRBD1. The CDR3 spans 16 residues. From germline, CDR1 is SGHRS and CDR2 YFSETQ.